The 28 T cell receptor beta chains presented below share a single source sample, sequenced in a study of blood T cell repertoires in COVID-19. Assay: immunoSEQ multiplex PCR; the TCRdb copy retains only in-frame clones and omits some. The data show 280,000 or so clones, roughly 90% seen once. The sequencing sample was made of peripheral blood. The source is a woman aged 60 to 75 with acute or convalescent COVID-19.

The rearrangement joins TRBV27 to TRBJ1-5; no definite D call. The CDR3 totals 13 residues. Germline V gives CDR1 MNHEY, CDR2 SMNVEV (reference sequence). V lost 2 bases and J 4 bases, leaving 6 bases between the germline ends. The CDR3 loop reads CASSLTLNQPQHF. The CDR3 region has the DNA TGTGCCAGCAGTTTAACCCTAAATCAGCCCCAGCATTTT.

V usage is TRBV3-1 (or the pseudogene TRBV3-2) and J usage is TRBJ2-7, with 8 bases fitting TRBD1. V gave up 3 bases and J gave up 3 bases; unmatched junction bases: 4. Germline assignment: CDR1 LGHDT and CDR2 YNNKEL (reference sequence). The CDR3 runs 14 residues. CDR3: CASSQYGTGYEQYF. The DNA for the CDR3 is TGTGCCAGCAGCCAGTATGGGACAGGCTACGAGCAGTACTTC.

The rearrangement uses TRBV19 and TRBJ2-5, with a possible D match to TRBD1 (5 bases). The CDR3 covers 13 residues. V dropped 5 bases and J dropped 4 bases, with 11 bases sitting between them. The V gene's germline CDR1 is LNHDA and CDR2 SQIVND (reference sequence). For the CDR3, the DNA is TGTGCCAGTAGTCCAGGGTTATCAGAGACCCAGTACTTC. Its translation: CASSPGLSETQYF.

The CDR3 here is CASNQGQGRNNEQFF. The CDR3 bases are TGTGCCAGCAACCAGGGACAGGGAAGAAACAATGAGCAGTTCTTC. The V call is TRBV7-9, the J call TRBJ2-1; 9 bases map to TRBD1. Germline V gene lookup returns CDR1 SEHNR and CDR2 FQNEAQ (reference sequence). J was trimmed by 5 bases and V by 7 bases; bases with no gene match: 9. The CDR3 consists of 15 residues.

V usage is TRBV6-2 or TRBV6-3 and J usage is TRBJ2-7; 8 bases fit TRBD1. The CDR3 consists of 13 residues. Germline V lookup: CDR1 MNHEY, CDR2 SVGEGT. J gave up 3 bases and V 6 bases, and 4 bases lay outside the gene matches. This CDR3 reads CASSRDRYYEQYF. The DNA for the CDR3 is TGTGCCAGCAGCCGGGACAGGTACTACGAGCAGTACTTC.

The chain recombines TRBV12-5 with TRBJ2-7, with unresolved D. The CDR3 is 16 residues long. Trimming pared 4 bases from V and 0 bases from J, leaving 16 bases between. CDR1 and CDR2 from the germline V gene are LGHNT and FRNRAP. The CDR3 nucleotides read TGTGCTAGTGGTTCCATCTCCACTGCCTTCTCCTACGAGCAGTACTTC. Protein: CASGSISTAFSYEQYF.

This clone was found a few times. The chain recombines TRBV4-1 with TRBJ1-4; TRBD1 agrees at 10 bases. In germline, CDR1 is MGHRA, CDR2 YSYEKL. The length of the CDR3 is 15 residues. V dropped 1 base and J dropped 7; count of bases not matched to a gene: 3. CDR3 protein: CASSQGQGAREKLFF. In DNA, the CDR3 is TGCGCCAGCAGCCAAGGACAGGGGGCTCGTGAAAAACTGTTTTTT.

The CDR3 DNA is TGTGCCAGCTCCAGGGGAAGCTCTGGAAACACCATATATTTT. Translating it yields CASSRGSSGNTIYF. The chain has TRBV9 and TRBJ1-3, with a weak D call TRBD1 (6 bases). Per germline, CDR1 SGDLS and CDR2 YYNGEE. This CDR3 has 14 amino acids. Trimming removed 7 bases at V and 0 bases at J, with 11 bases between.

This chain uses TRBV6-5 with TRBJ1-6, with 8 bases lining up with TRBD1. The CDR3 contains 15 residues. Germline trimming cut 4 bases from V and 4 bases from J; bases unmatched to any gene: 3. Germline V gene lookup returns CDR1 MNHEY and CDR2 SVGAGI. The CDR3 DNA sequence: TGTGCCAGCAGTTCGGGACAGGCTTATAATTCACCCCTCCACTTT. It encodes CASSSGQAYNSPLHF.

In the case of this clone: The same CDR3 also results from other DNA sequences found in this sample. The chain employs TRBV7-2 and TRBJ1-3; D uncertain. The CDR3 is made up of 14 amino acids. V was cut by 1 base and J by 0 bases, with 4 bases left in between. The germline V gene encodes CDR1 SGHTA and CDR2 FQGNSA. The CDR3 DNA is TGTGCCAGCAGCTTAGGGAGCTCTGGAAACACCATATATTTT. Its translation: CASSLGSSGNTIYF.

This clone was recorded a few times. The rearrangement links TRBV5-6 to TRBJ1-3, with D tentatively TRBD1 (5 bases). Germline V gene lookup returns CDR1 SGHDT and CDR2 YYEEEE. The CDR3 is 14 residues long. Trimming took off 0 bases at V and 2 bases at J, with 6 bases between the two ends. CDR3 sequence: CASSLVGAGNTIYF. As DNA, the CDR3 is TGTGCCAGCAGCTTGGTAGGGGCTGGAAACACCATATATTTT.

This clone showed up just once. This chain uses TRBV7-9 with TRBJ2-3, with TRBD1 identical over 8 bases. V shed 4 bases and J 2 bases; nucleotides not matched to a gene: 11. The V gene's germline CDR1 is SEHNR and CDR2 FQNEAQ (reference sequence). The CDR3 covers 17 residues. The chain's CDR3 is CASSSSPGQVSTDTQYF. For the CDR3, the DNA is TGTGCCAGCAGCTCGAGTCCGGGACAGGTGTCCACAGATACGCAGTATTTT. Based on the CDR3 plus reference TRBV7-9 and TRBJ2-3, the full variable domain is DTGVSQNPRHKITKRGQNVTFRCDPISEHNRLYWYRQTLGQGPEFLTYFQNEAQLEKSRLLSDRFSAERPKGSFSTLEIQRTEQGDSAMYLCASSSSPGQVSTDTQYFGPGTRLTVL.

The chain has TRBV7-9 and TRBJ1-5; D gene uncertain. The germline V and J ends were trimmed by 1 base and 2 bases, with 9 bases remaining between them. This CDR3 is 15 amino acids long. Germline CDR1 SEHNR, CDR2 FQNEAQ (reference sequence). CDR3 in amino acids: CASSLESGGNQPQHF. CDR3 DNA: TGTGCCAGCAGCTTAGAATCCGGGGGCAATCAGCCCCAGCATTTT.

The chain has TRBV5-4 and TRBJ1-2, with a possible D match to TRBD1 (6 bases). Germline CDR1 and CDR2: SGHNT and YYREEE (reference sequence). CDR3 length: 14 amino acids. V lost 3 bases and J 4 bases, leaving 13 bases between the germline ends. The CDR3 region is CASSSQTGFYGYTF. CDR3 coding DNA: TGTGCCAGCAGCTCTCAAACAGGGTTCTATGGCTACACCTTC. Full variable domain (remainder filled in from reference TRBV5-4 and TRBJ1-2): ETGVTQSPTHLIKTRGQQVTLRCSSQSGHNTVSWYQQALGQGPQFIFQYYREEENGRGNFPPRFSGLQFPNYSSELNVNALELDDSALYLCASSSQTGFYGYTFGSGTRLTVV.

V is TRBV7-2 and J is TRBJ2-3; D may be TRBD2 (5 bases). Deletions cut 0 bases from V and 1 base from J, with 8 bases between. Germline lookup yields CDR1 SGHTA and CDR2 FQGNSA. This CDR3 region has 15 residues. The CDR3 here is CASSLAGARTDTQYF. The CDR3 DNA reads TGTGCCAGCAGCTTAGCGGGAGCTCGCACAGATACGCAGTATTTT.

The chain couples TRBV5-4 to TRBJ1-1; perhaps TRBD1 as D (6 bases). The ends were cut back, 2 bases at V and 6 bases at J, with 8 bases in the middle. The germline V gene encodes CDR1 SGHNT and CDR2 YYREEE (reference sequence). This CDR3 has 12 amino acids. The CDR3 nucleotides are TGTGCCAGCAGCTTCGAGGGGGCTGAAGCTTTCTTT. Its protein product is CASSFEGAEAFF. The full variable domain, rest sourced from reference TRBV5-4 and TRBJ1-1, is ETGVTQSPTHLIKTRGQQVTLRCSSQSGHNTVSWYQQALGQGPQFIFQYYREEENGRGNFPPRFSGLQFPNYSSELNVNALELDDSALYLCASSFEGAEAFFGQGTRLTVV.

The J gene is TRBJ2-7, the V gene TRBV4-1; no clear D. The V end lost 1 base, the J end lost 4 bases, and 8 bases lay between the germline ends. Germline V gives CDR1 MGHRA, CDR2 YSYEKL. This CDR3 is built from 13 residues. CDR3 protein: CASSQAGFYEQYF. CDR3 DNA: TGCGCCAGCAGCCAAGCGGGTTTTTACGAGCAGTACTTC.

The chain recombines TRBV27 with TRBJ2-3; 8 bases are a match to TRBD1. The germline V gene encodes CDR1 MNHEY and CDR2 SMNVEV (reference sequence). The CDR3 extends over 17 amino acids. V was clipped by 1 base and J by 2 bases; unmatched bases: 8. CDR3 sequence reads: CASSLWGMTGDTDTQYF. CDR3 DNA sequence: TGTGCCAGCAGTTTATGGGGGATGACAGGGGACACAGATACGCAGTATTTT.

The rearrangement joins TRBV7-2 to TRBJ1-3, with 9 bases identical to TRBD1. V gave up 5 bases and J gave up 0 bases; unmatched junction bases: 8. There are 17 residues in the CDR3. Germline-derived CDR1 and CDR2 are SGHTA and FQGNSA. The CDR3 here is CASSLLGQGPSGNTIYF. In DNA, the CDR3 is TGTGCCAGCAGCCTCTTGGGACAGGGCCCCTCTGGAAACACCATATATTTT.

The genes are TRBV4-2 and TRBJ1-3; D is possibly TRBD1 (5 bases). The V end was cut by 1 base, the J end by 4 bases, with 14 bases between. This CDR3 has 16 amino acids. The V gene's germline CDR1 is LGHNA and CDR2 YNFKEQ. This chain's CDR3 is CASSQGARATGNTIYF. The CDR3 DNA sequence: TGTGCCAGCAGCCAAGGAGCCAGGGCAACGGGAAACACCATATATTTT.

This chain uses TRBV20-1 with TRBJ1-1; 7 nucleotides line up with TRBD1. There are 11 residues in the CDR3. The germline V gene has CDR1 DFQATT and CDR2 SNEGSKA (reference sequence). The CDR3 coding sequence is TGCAGCGGGACAGACTTCACTGAAGCTTTCTTT. Its protein is CSGTDFTEAFF.

The chain joins TRBV5-1 to TRBJ1-5; D is unclear. Trimming cost V 0 bases and J 4 bases, with 5 bases left between them. The CDR3 loop spans 13 amino acids. The germline V gene encodes CDR1 SGHRS and CDR2 YFSETQ. This chain's CDR3 is CASSLGANQPQHF. CDR3 coding DNA: TGCGCCAGCAGCTTGGGGGCTAATCAGCCCCAGCATTTT.

The chain recombines TRBV4-1 with TRBJ2-7; D not certain. This CDR3 has 13 residues. V gave up 1 base and J gave up 3 bases, with 7 bases separating them. Per the germline V gene, CDR1 is MGHRA and CDR2 is YSYEKL. CDR3 region: CASSQGLFYEQYF. In DNA form, the CDR3 reads TGCGCCAGCAGCCAAGGACTTTTCTACGAGCAGTACTTC.

In DNA form, the CDR3 reads TGTGCCAGCAGCCAAGAACCTGGACAGGGGAACGAAAAACTGTTTTTT. It specifies CASSQEPGQGNEKLFF. This sequence joins TRBV4-2 and TRBJ1-4; 9 bases are shared with TRBD1. Germline V gene sequence: CDR1 LGHNA, CDR2 YNFKEQ. This CDR3 contains 16 residues. Losses at the gene ends were 0 bases for V and 8 bases for J; bases not matched to a gene: 7.

The rearrangement links TRBV7-6 to TRBJ1-2; 8 bases align to TRBD1. The CDR3 runs to 15 residues. Per the germline V gene, CDR1 is SGHVS and CDR2 is FNYEAQ. V lost 5 bases and J lost 4; bases outside the gene matches: 9. For the CDR3, the DNA is TGTGCCAGCAGCCCATCAGGGGGCTGGGGCTATGGCTACACCTTC. Translated, it gives CASSPSGGWGYGYTF. The whole variable domain, filled in from reference TRBV7-6 and TRBJ1-2, reads GAGVSQSPRYKVTKRGQDVALRCDPISGHVSLYWYRQALGQGPEFLTYFNYEAQQDKSGLPNDRFSAERPEGSISTLTIQRTEQRDSAMYRCASSPSGGWGYGYTFGSGTRLTVV.

This chain uses TRBV3-1 (or the pseudogene TRBV3-2) with TRBJ2-7, with 7 bases matching TRBD1. The CDR3 contains 16 residues. V lost 0 bases, J lost 0 bases, and 5 bases stayed unmatched. Germline lookup yields CDR1 LGHDT and CDR2 YNNKEL (reference sequence). In DNA form, the CDR3 reads TGTGCCAGCAGCCAAGATTCAGGGGGTAGCTCCTACGAGCAGTACTTC. Its protein product is CASSQDSGGSSYEQYF.

The rearrangement joins TRBV2 to TRBJ1-3, with 7 bases fitting TRBD1. Germline V gene lookup returns CDR1 SNHLY and CDR2 FYNNEI. This CDR3 has 15 amino acids. With 4 bases clipped from V and 0 bases from J, the junction kept 3 bases outside the gene matches. CDR3: CASSGQGGSGNTIYF. In DNA, the CDR3 is TGTGCCAGCAGTGGGCAGGGGGGCTCTGGAAACACCATATATTTT.

V is TRBV14 and J is TRBJ2-1; TRBD2 aligns across 11 bases. V trimming: 1 base; J trimming: 7 bases; junction bases outside the gene matches: 21. The CDR3 has 21 residues. Per germline, CDR1 SGHDN and CDR2 FVKESK. DNA of the CDR3: TGTGCCAGCAGCCAAGGCGCAGGGAGAACGGTACTAGCGGGGGCTGGTAATGAGCAGTTCTTC. Protein: CASSQGAGRTVLAGAGNEQFF.